This T cell receptor beta chain was identified in a study of T cell repertoires and HLA-DP antigens. General observations from the study: Average cumulative frequency of previously undetected clones was 30% to 40% against one allele and more than 50% against the other.

The J segment lost 0 bases and the V segment lost 6 bases, leaving 3 bases of the junction unmatched. Per germline, CDR1 SNHLY and CDR2 FYNNEI. The CDR3 consists of 14 residues. A word on this clone: Its antigen remains unidentified.

Generated by immunoSEQ multiplex PCR, the TCRdb table keeps only in-frame clones and is missing some. Of about 120,000 clones in the sample, around 93% were seen once. V is TRBV2 and J is TRBJ2-7, with 9 bases aligning to TRBD1. The origin of this receptor is a woman aged 18-29 years in good health and CMV-seronegative. Sequenced: CD4+ T cells from PBMCs. The CDR3 protein is CASRYRGHSYEQYF. The CDR3 DNA sequence: TGTGCCAGCAGGTACAGGGGGCACTCCTACGAGCAGTACTTC.